This is a list of T cell receptor beta chains from one sample in a study of control samples from healthy donors and cancer patients. Using immunoSEQ multiplex PCR, the repertoire was profiled, and TCRdb retains in-frame clones only, with some absent. The profile covers fewer than 95,000 clones, with approximately 80% appearing a single time and 19% taken by the ten largest. Sequencing was carried out using blood. The receptors derive from a young man in good health. Each CDR3 is given with its conserved first and last residue. D genes are given only for firm matches. Clone size is given for some rows only: seen once, a few or many times, or a class if the clone is expanded.

j_call,clone_size,v_call,d_call,cdr3_aa,cdr3_nt
TRBJ2-7,NA,TRBV25-1,NA,CASRLGPEQYF,TGTGCCAGTCGGCTGGGCCCCGAGCAGTACTTC
TRBJ1-5,once,TRBV30,NA,CAWSSPNQPQHF,TGTGCCTGGAGTTCCCCAAACCAGCCCCAGCATTTT
TRBJ2-1,NA,TRBV24-1,TRBD2,CAYTGTSEYNEQFF,TGTGCCTATACCGGGACTAGCGAATACAATGAGCAGTTCTTC
TRBJ2-5,once,TRBV5-4,NA,CASSFEAGMATQYF,TGTGCCAGCAGCTTCGAGGCGGGGATGGCGACCCAGTACTTC
TRBJ2-7,NA,TRBV7-9,NA,CASSFGDEQYF,TGTGCCAGCAGCTTCGGGGACGAGCAGTACTTC
TRBJ2-5,NA,TRBV5-4,TRBD2,CASSFWTSEETQYF,TGTGCCAGCAGCTTCTGGACTAGCGAGGAGACCCAGTACTTC
TRBJ2-3,NA,TRBV5-1,NA,CASSSRTHQSPTDTQYF,TGCGCCAGCAGCTCAAGGACACACCAAAGTCCCACAGATACGCAGTATTTT
TRBJ1-1,NA,TRBV25-1,NA,CASSEDVGISTEAFF,TGTGCCAGCAGTGAAGATGTAGGGATCAGCACTGAAGCTTTCTTT
TRBJ1-1,many,TRBV19,NA,CASSISRDGVNTEAFF,TGTGCCAGTAGTATATCCCGGGACGGAGTGAACACTGAAGCTTTCTTT
TRBJ2-7,NA,TRBV14,TRBD1,CASSPTDRGGDEQYF,TGTGCCAGCAGCCCTACGGACAGGGGCGGCGACGAGCAGTACTTC
TRBJ2-3,NA,TRBV7-6,TRBD2,CASSLGGGARTDTQYF,TGTGCCAGCAGCTTAGGCGGGGGGGCTCGCACAGATACGCAGTATTTT
TRBJ1-1,NA,TRBV28,NA,CASSPGPRGTEAFF,TGTGCCAGCAGTCCGGGACCACGAGGGACTGAAGCTTTCTTT
TRBJ1-5,few,TRBV6-4,NA,CADVCGRGQPQHF,TGTGCCGACGTCTGCGGGAGGGGTCAGCCCCAGCATTTT
TRBJ1-2,NA,TRBV10-3,TRBD1,CANRRGGSNYGYTF,TGTGCCAACAGACGAGGGGGCTCTAACTATGGCTACACCTTC
TRBJ2-5,many,TRBV7-9,NA,CASSSPGAQETQYF,TGTGCCAGCAGCTCCCCCGGGGCCCAAGAGACCCAGTACTTC
TRBJ1-5,NA,TRBV6-4,NA,CAPHRLDQPQHF,TGTGCCCCGCATAGGCTCGATCAGCCCCAGCATTTT
TRBJ1-6,NA,TRBV6-5,TRBD1,CASRGGRGTPLHF,TGTGCCAGCAGGGGCGGCAGGGGGACACCCCTCCACTTT
TRBJ2-2,NA,TRBV5-1,NA,CASSLSGETNTGELFF,TGCGCCAGCAGCTTGAGTGGAGAAACGAACACCGGGGAGCTGTTTTTT
TRBJ1-5,once,TRBV6-5,NA,CASSYAGDSNQPQHF,TGTGCCAGCAGTTACGCTGGGGATAGCAATCAGCCCCAGCATTTT
TRBJ1-5,NA,TRBV27,NA,CASSPRRDGRSQPQHF,TGTGCCAGCAGTCCCAGACGGGACGGCCGTTCTCAGCCCCAGCATTTT
TRBJ1-2,NA,TRBV11-3,NA,CASSLTETNGYTF,TGTGCCAGCAGCTTAACGGAGACTAATGGCTACACCTTC
TRBJ1-3,NA,TRBV30,TRBD1,CAAGQGANSGNTIYF,TGTGCCGCCGGACAGGGGGCGAATTCTGGAAACACCATATATTTT
TRBJ2-7,NA,TRBV28,NA,CASSSPGSSYEQYF,TGTGCCAGCAGTTCCCCAGGGAGCTCCTACGAGCAGTACTTC